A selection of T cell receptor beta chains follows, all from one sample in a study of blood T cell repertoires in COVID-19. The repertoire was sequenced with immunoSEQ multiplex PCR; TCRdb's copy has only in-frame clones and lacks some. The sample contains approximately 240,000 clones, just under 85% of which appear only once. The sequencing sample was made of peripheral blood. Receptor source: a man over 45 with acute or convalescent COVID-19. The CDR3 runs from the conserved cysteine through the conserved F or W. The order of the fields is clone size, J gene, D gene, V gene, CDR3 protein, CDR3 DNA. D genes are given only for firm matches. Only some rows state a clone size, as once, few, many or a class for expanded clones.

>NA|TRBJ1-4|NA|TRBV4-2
CASSPRLILRDNTGEKLFF
TGTGCCAGCAGCCCTAGGTTGATACTCCGGGACAATACTGGTGAAAAACTGTTTTTT
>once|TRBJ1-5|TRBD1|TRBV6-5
CASTDRGQSQPQHF
TGTGCCAGCACCGACAGGGGGCAGAGTCAGCCCCAGCATTTT
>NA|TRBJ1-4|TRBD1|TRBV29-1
CSVEGDWGQGREKLFF
TGCAGCGTTGAGGGCGATTGGGGACAGGGTCGCGAAAAACTGTTTTTT
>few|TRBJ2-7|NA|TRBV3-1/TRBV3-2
CASSLGLPGYEQYF
TGTGCCAGCAGCTTAGGACTCCCCGGGTACGAGCAGTACTTC
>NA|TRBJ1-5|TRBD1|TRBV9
CASSEGTVSNQPQHF
TGTGCCAGCAGCGAGGGGACAGTTAGCAATCAGCCCCAGCATTTT
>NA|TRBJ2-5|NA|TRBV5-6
CASSPGGQETQYF
TGTGCCAGCAGCCCCGGGGGCCAAGAGACCCAGTACTTC
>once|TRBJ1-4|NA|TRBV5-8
CASSLEWTQNEKLFF
TGTGCCAGCAGCTTGGAATGGACACAGAATGAAAAACTGTTTTTT
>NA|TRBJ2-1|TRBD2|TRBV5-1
CASSLLAGGSYNEQFF
TGCGCCAGCAGCCTCCTAGCGGGGGGCTCCTACAATGAGCAGTTCTTC
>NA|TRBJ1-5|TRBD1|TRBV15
CATRPDRGRRNQPQHF
TGTGCCACCAGGCCCGACAGGGGGAGACGGAATCAGCCCCAGCATTTT
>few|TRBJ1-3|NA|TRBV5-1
CASSLGAGAGNTIYF
TGCGCCAGCAGCTTGGGGGCAGGGGCTGGAAACACCATATATTTT
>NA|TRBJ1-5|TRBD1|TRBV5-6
CASTLSDRGPLQPQHF
TGTGCCAGCACCCTATCGGACAGGGGGCCCCTTCAGCCCCAGCATTTT
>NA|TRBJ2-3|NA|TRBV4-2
CASSQGTPTDTQYF
TGTGCCAGCAGCCAAGGGACTCCAACAGATACGCAGTATTTT
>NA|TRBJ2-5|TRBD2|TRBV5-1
CASSSMGGLAGAEWETQYF
TGCGCCAGCAGCTCAATGGGGGGACTAGCGGGAGCCGAGTGGGAGACCCAGTACTTC
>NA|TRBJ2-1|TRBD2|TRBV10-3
CAISWTSLGYNEQFF
TGTGCCATCAGTTGGACTAGCTTGGGCTACAATGAGCAGTTCTTC
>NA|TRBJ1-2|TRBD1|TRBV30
CAWSDGQGAEWYGYTF
TGTGCCTGGAGTGATGGACAGGGGGCCGAGTGGTATGGCTACACCTTC
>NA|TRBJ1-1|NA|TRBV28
CASRSMGVMWNTEAFF
TGTGCCAGCAGATCAATGGGAGTTATGTGGAACACTGAAGCTTTCTTT
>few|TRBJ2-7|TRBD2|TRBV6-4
CASSAYAGEVYEQYF
TGTGCCAGCAGTGCCTACGCGGGAGAAGTCTACGAGCAGTACTTC
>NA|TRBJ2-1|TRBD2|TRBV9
CASSPGGDNEQFF
TGTGCCAGCAGCCCCGGGGGGGACAATGAGCAGTTCTTC
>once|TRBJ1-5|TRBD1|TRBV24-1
CATSDAQGVNQPQHF
TGTGCCACCAGTGATGCGCAGGGGGTAAATCAGCCCCAGCATTTT
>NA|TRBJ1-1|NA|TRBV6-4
CASSAGSETEAFF
TGTGCCAGCAGCGCAGGGTCGGAGACTGAAGCTTTCTTT
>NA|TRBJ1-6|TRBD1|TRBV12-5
CASGLVPPPGGRGSPLHF
TGTGCTAGTGGTTTGGTACCTCCCCCAGGGGGACGTGGATCACCCCTCCACTTT
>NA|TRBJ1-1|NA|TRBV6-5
CAVAARGRAFF
TGTGCCGTCGCCGCACGAGGAAGGGCTTTCTTT
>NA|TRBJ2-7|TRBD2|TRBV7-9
CAGSGTSVYEQYF
TGTGCCGGCTCCGGGACTAGCGTCTACGAGCAGTACTTC
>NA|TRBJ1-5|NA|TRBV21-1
CASSKRQGGQPQHF
TGTGCCAGCAGCAAACGACAGGGGGGGCAGCCCCAGCATTTT
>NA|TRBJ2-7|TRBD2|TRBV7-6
CASSLLAGGPQEQYF
TGTGCCAGCAGCTTACTAGCGGGAGGGCCTCAGGAGCAGTACTTC
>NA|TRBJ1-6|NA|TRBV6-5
CASGKGSPLHF
TGTGCCAGCGGAAAGGGGTCACCCCTCCACTTT
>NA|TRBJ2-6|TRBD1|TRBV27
CASRLRQGDYSGANVLTF
TGTGCCAGCAGGCTTAGGCAGGGGGATTACTCTGGGGCCAACGTCCTGACTTTC
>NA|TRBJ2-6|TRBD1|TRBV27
CASSLSGQGPSLGANVLTF
TGTGCCAGCAGTTTATCTGGACAGGGGCCCTCTCTGGGGGCCAACGTCCTGACTTTC
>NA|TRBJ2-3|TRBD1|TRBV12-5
CASGFGQGTDTQYF
TGTGCTAGTGGTTTTGGACAGGGCACAGATACGCAGTATTTT
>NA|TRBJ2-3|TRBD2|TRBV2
CASSGERGHTDTQYF
TGTGCCAGCAGTGGGGAGCGGGGGCACACAGATACGCAGTATTTT
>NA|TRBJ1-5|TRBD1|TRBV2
CASRQGTSNQPQHF
TGTGCCAGTCGACAGGGTACGAGCAATCAGCCCCAGCATTTT
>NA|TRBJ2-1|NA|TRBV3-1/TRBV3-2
CASSQPVINEQFF
TGTGCCAGCAGCCAACCGGTTATCAATGAGCAGTTCTTC
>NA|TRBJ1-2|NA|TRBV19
CASSIVSSNYGYTF
TGTGCCAGTAGTATAGTGTCGTCTAACTATGGCTACACCTTC
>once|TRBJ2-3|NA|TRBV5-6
CASSTDRATTDTQYF
TGTGCCAGCAGCACGGACAGAGCCACCACAGATACGCAGTATTTT
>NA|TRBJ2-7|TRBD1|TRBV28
CASSANPGQGASYEQYF
TGTGCCAGCAGTGCCAATCCGGGACAGGGGGCTTCATACGAGCAGTACTTC
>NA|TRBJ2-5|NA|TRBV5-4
CASSFQGEETQYF
TGTGCCAGCAGCTTTCAGGGCGAGGAGACCCAGTACTTC
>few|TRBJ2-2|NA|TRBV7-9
CASRLGENTGELFF
TGTGCCAGCAGATTAGGCGAGAACACCGGGGAGCTGTTTTTT